This entry lists 27 T cell receptor beta chains sequenced from one sample in a study of identical twins. TCRdb independently ran MiXCR on the 5' RACE reads; one entry per CDR3 protein. The sample has 400,000 to 550,000 distinct CDR3 sequences, approximately 24% seen once. These same records also appear under a second study, on T cells expressing NK-cell markers.

Sequencing was carried out using CD4+ T cells sorted from blood. Source of these receptors: a woman under 30 in good health.

Comments on this clonotype: The CDR3 carries no conserved terminal phenylalanine or tryptophan, so it likely arises from a read error. This chain connects TRBV7-9 to TRBJ2-5; D gene unclear. The CDR3 contains 13 residues. Germline lookup yields CDR1 SEHNR and CDR2 FQNEAQ (reference sequence). Trimming cost V 2 bases and J 1 base, with 5 bases left between them. The CDR3 here is CASSLLPQETQYS. In DNA, the CDR3 is TGTGCCAGCAGCTTATTGCCCCAAGAGACCCAGTACTCC.

This chain joins TRBV12-3 or TRBV12-4 and TRBJ1-3; 7 bases agree with TRBD1. V gave up 6 bases and J gave up 7 bases; unmatched junction bases: 9. The length of the CDR3 is 14 residues. CDR3 bases: TGTGCCAGCAGCCGGGGACAGCAGCGGAACACCATATATTTT. It translates to CASSRGQQRNTIYF.

The chain carries TRBV12-5 and TRBJ1-3; D is unclear. From germline, CDR1 is LGHNT and CDR2 FRNRAP. This CDR3 contains 14 residues. Deletions cut 9 bases from V and 2 bases from J, with 14 bases between. The CDR3 loop reads CASGLQDTGNTIYF. CDR3 nucleotides: TGTGCTAGCGGCTTGCAAGACACTGGAAACACCATATATTTT.

The rearrangement joins TRBV29-1 to TRBJ2-1, with D unclear. Germline assignment: CDR1 SQVTM and CDR2 ANQGSEA. V lost 3 bases to trimming and J lost 7 bases, with 7 bases between them. The CDR3 totals 11 residues. The CDR3 spells CSVDSVNEQFF. CDR3 nucleotide sequence: TGCAGCGTTGATTCCGTTAATGAGCAGTTCTTC.

The chain is built from TRBV29-1 and TRBJ2-7, with TRBD1 identical over 7 bases. Germline CDR1 and CDR2: SQVTM and ANQGSEA. Trimming cost V 7 bases and J 2 bases; bases outside gene matches: 5. The CDR3 is 12 residues long. The DNA for the CDR3 is TGCAGCGCCGGGGACAGCACCTACGAGCAGTACTTC. This translates into CSAGDSTYEQYF.

The chain is built from TRBV7-9 and TRBJ2-1; D remains unclear. Trimming pared 5 bases from V and 1 base from J, leaving 9 bases between. The CDR3 extends over 14 amino acids. CDR1 and CDR2 (germline): SEHNR, FQNEAQ (reference sequence). CDR3 DNA: TGTGCCAGCAGCGTCGGTTATTCCTACAATGAGCAGTTCTTC. This gives the protein CASSVGYSYNEQFF.

V gene TRBV7-2 combines with J gene TRBJ2-7; 8 bases align to TRBD1. The CDR3 runs to 15 residues. Germline loops: CDR1 SGHTA, CDR2 FQGNSA. V lost 4 bases and J lost 2; bases outside the gene matches: 7. The DNA for the CDR3 is TGTGCCAGCAGCTCAGACAGGGGTTATACCTACGAGCAGTACTTC. Translating gives CASSSDRGYTYEQYF.

In its sample, this clonotype was seen once. The chain uses TRBV12-5 and TRBJ1-4, with D possibly TRBD1 on 5 matching bases. CDR1 LGHNT and CDR2 FRNRAP come from the germline V gene. The CDR3 contains 12 residues. Between the trimmed V and J ends, which lost 8 bases and 10 bases, there was a span of 14 bases. The CDR3 spells CASRAGTGKLFF. For the CDR3, the DNA is TGTGCTAGTAGGGCAGGGACTGGAAAACTGTTTTTT.

The rearrangement joins TRBV14 to TRBJ2-7; D is uncertain. The V end was cut by 1 base, the J end by 6 bases, with 10 bases between. Germline CDR1 reads SGHDN; CDR2 reads FVKESK. The CDR3 consists of 13 residues. DNA of the CDR3: TGTGCCAGCAGCCAAGCCAATCACGCCGAGCAGTACTTC. Residues: CASSQANHAEQYF.

This clonotype came up a few times. The genes are TRBV11-2 and TRBJ2-7; 7 positions match TRBD1. After removal of 1 base from V and 2 bases from J, the junction contained 5 bases not matched to a gene. The CDR3 length is 15 residues. The V gene's germline CDR1 is SGHAT and CDR2 FQNNGV. The CDR3 reads CASSLGLQGTYEQYF. The DNA of the CDR3 is TGTGCCAGCAGCTTAGGACTACAGGGGACCTACGAGCAGTACTTC.

The chain combines TRBV10-3 with TRBJ2-1; the D is unclear. Germline V lookup: CDR1 ENHRY, CDR2 SYGVKD. The CDR3 has 17 residues. Trimming took off 0 bases at V and 0 bases at J, with 12 bases between the two ends. The CDR3 DNA reads as TGTGCCATCAGTGAGTCGAACGGGCGGAGCTCCTACAATGAGCAGTTCTTC. Protein product: CAISESNGRSSYNEQFF.

The chain employs TRBV7-9 and TRBJ2-1, with TRBD2 matching over 10 bases. The V segment lost 1 base and the J segment 8 bases; nucleotides outside the gene matches: 5. There are 15 residues in the CDR3. CDR1 is SEHNR, CDR2 FQNEAQ, per germline (reference sequence). The CDR3 region has the DNA TGTGCCAGCAGCTTAGGGAGCGGGGGGGTGTATGAGCAGTTCTTC. Translation: CASSLGSGGVYEQFF.

V usage is TRBV5-1 and J usage is TRBJ2-1; 9 bases match TRBD2. V dropped 4 bases and J dropped 6; count of bases not matched to a gene: 5. The CDR3 spans 14 residues. CDR1 is SGHRS, CDR2 YFSETQ, per germline. As DNA, the CDR3 is TGCGCCAGCAGCAAGGGACTAGCCCTCAATGAGCAGTTCTTC. This codes for CASSKGLALNEQFF.

This clonotype was observed a handful of times. The chain employs TRBV7-2 and TRBJ2-1; D may be TRBD2 (6 bases). The CDR3 totals 15 residues. CDR1 is SGHTA, CDR2 FQGNSA, per germline. Deletions cut 5 bases from V and 6 bases from J, with 17 bases between. The CDR3 loop reads CASSPYGGRVNEQFF. The DNA for the CDR3 is TGTGCCAGCAGCCCGTACGGGGGACGGGTCAATGAGCAGTTCTTC.

The V call is TRBV20-1, the J call TRBJ1-5; D might be TRBD1 (6 bases). Per the germline V gene, CDR1 is DFQATT and CDR2 is SNEGSKA (reference sequence). V dropped 2 bases and J dropped 8 bases, with 10 bases sitting between them. The CDR3 sequence is 12 residues long. The CDR3 nucleotides read TGCAGTGCTAGAACGGGGGACAAGCCCCAGCATTTT. This encodes CSARTGDKPQHF.

The gene calls are TRBV3-1 and TRBJ1-1; unclear D gene. V was clipped by 3 bases and J by 2 bases, with 10 bases between them. The CDR3 length is 14 residues. Germline-derived CDR1 and CDR2 are LGHDT and YNNKEL (reference sequence). The CDR3 coding sequence is TGTGCCAGCAGCCAGACGGGGTTCAACACTGAAGCTTTCTTT. Its translation: CASSQTGFNTEAFF.

There are a few counts of this clonotype. The chain combines TRBV5-1 with TRBJ2-7; D is possibly TRBD2 (5 bases). Trimming shortened V by 7 bases and J by 3 bases, and 14 bases separated the two germline ends. CDR1 SGHRS and CDR2 YFSETQ come from the germline V gene. This CDR3 region has 13 residues. The CDR3 sequence is CASYEVGSYEQYF. CDR3 sequence (DNA): TGCGCCAGCTACGAAGTGGGGAGCTACGAGCAGTACTTC.

This clonotype was seen more than once but under ten times. The chain recombines TRBV7-9 with TRBJ2-3; 8 nucleotides match TRBD1. In germline, CDR1 is SEHNR, CDR2 FQNEAQ (reference sequence). V lost 5 bases and J lost 0; bases outside the gene matches: 7. The CDR3 contains 16 residues. The CDR3 region is CASSRQGSSSTDTQYF. CDR3 nucleotides: TGTGCCAGCAGCAGACAGGGGTCGTCTAGCACAGATACGCAGTATTTT.

The V gene is TRBV5-1, the J gene TRBJ1-6, with D unclear. CDR3 length: 14 residues. V was pared by 7 bases and J by 7 bases, with 15 bases between. CDR1 and CDR2 from the germline V gene are SGHRS and YFSETQ. The CDR3 protein is CASRVSTVNSPLHF. The CDR3 DNA reads TGCGCCAGCCGGGTCTCTACGGTGAATTCACCCCTCCACTTT.

This clonotype has a handful of counts. At one of its ends the junction is not consistent with the germline gene, which may arise from a read error. The rearrangement links TRBV6-1 to TRBJ2-4; no firm D call. There are 12 residues in the CDR3. Looked up from germline, CDR1 is MNHNS and CDR2 is SASEGT. The CDR3 coding sequence is TGTGCCAGCAGGGAAGGCTCCAAGGACCGCTACTTC. Amino acid sequence: CASREGSKDRYF.

The chain couples TRBV7-8 to TRBJ1-1; D gene uncertain. The CDR3 consists of 13 residues. The V gene's germline CDR1 is SGHVS and CDR2 FQNEAQ. Trimming stripped 3 bases from V and 10 bases from J, with 15 bases between. As DNA, the CDR3 is TGTGCCAGCAGCTTTGAAAAAGGGTTGGGAGCTTTCTTT. Its translation is CASSFEKGLGAFF.

The chain carries TRBV10-3 and TRBJ2-1, with D maybe TRBD1 (5 bases). The germline V gene encodes CDR1 ENHRY and CDR2 SYGVKD. With 5 bases removed from V and 0 bases from J, the gap between germline ends came to 8 bases. The CDR3 loop spans 14 amino acids. The CDR3 reads CAISNRSSYNEQFF. CDR3 coding DNA: TGTGCCATCAGTAACAGGAGCTCCTACAATGAGCAGTTCTTC.

This clonotype was detected only a few times. The V gene is TRBV4-3, the J gene TRBJ2-7, with D perhaps TRBD1 (6 bases). Germline V gene lookup returns CDR1 LGHNA and CDR2 YSLEER. The CDR3 length is 14 residues. V was pared by 4 bases and J by 5 bases, with 15 bases between. The DNA for the CDR3 is TGCGCCAGCAGCCTAACCCAACAGGGACACGAGCAGTACTTC. Translated: CASSLTQQGHEQYF.

This CDR3 reads CASSRRVQLNSPLHF. CDR3 sequence (DNA): TGTGCCAGCAGCCGACGCGTACAGCTTAATTCACCCCTCCACTTT. This sequence joins TRBV6-1 and TRBJ1-6; no definite D call. The germline gives CDR1 MNHNS, CDR2 SASEGT. This CDR3 is built from 15 residues. V lost 6 bases and J 6 bases, leaving 15 bases between the germline ends.

The V call is TRBV6-5, the J call TRBJ2-3, with D uncertain. The CDR3 loop spans 12 amino acids. Per germline, CDR1 MNHEY and CDR2 SVGAGI. The V end was cut by 6 bases, the J end by 7 bases, with 11 bases between. The CDR3 sequence is CASSPGLYTQYF. CDR3 bases: TGTGCCAGCAGCCCCGGTCTGTATACGCAGTATTTT.

The rearrangement links TRBV20-1 to TRBJ1-1; the D is unclear. V lost 5 bases and J lost 4, with 11 bases in between. Germline V gives CDR1 DFQATT, CDR2 SNEGSKA (reference sequence). The CDR3 spans 12 residues. CDR3 loop: CSARRETTEAFF. The DNA for the CDR3 is TGCAGTGCTCGCCGGGAGACCACTGAAGCTTTCTTT.

The V and J genes are TRBV11-2 and TRBJ2-7; D gene ambiguous. This CDR3 region has 14 residues. From germline, CDR1 is SGHAT and CDR2 FQNNGV. Trimming removed 1 base from V and 0 bases from J, with 7 bases in between. Here the CDR3 DNA reads TGTGCCAGCAGCTTAGTCAGGAGCTCCTACGAGCAGTACTTC. This codes for CASSLVRSSYEQYF.